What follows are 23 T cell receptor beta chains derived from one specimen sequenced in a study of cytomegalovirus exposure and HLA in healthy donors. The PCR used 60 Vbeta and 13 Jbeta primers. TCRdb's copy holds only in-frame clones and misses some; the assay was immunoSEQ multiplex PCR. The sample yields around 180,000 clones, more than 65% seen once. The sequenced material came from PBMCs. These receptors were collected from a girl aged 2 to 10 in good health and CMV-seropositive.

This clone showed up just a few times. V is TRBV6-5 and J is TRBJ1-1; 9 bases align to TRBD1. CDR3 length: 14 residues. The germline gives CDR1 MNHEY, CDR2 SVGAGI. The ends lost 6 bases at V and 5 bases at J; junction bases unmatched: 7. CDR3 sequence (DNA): TGTGCCAGCAGGTCACAGGGGGCCTGGACTGAAGCTTTCTTT. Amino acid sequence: CASRSQGAWTEAFF.

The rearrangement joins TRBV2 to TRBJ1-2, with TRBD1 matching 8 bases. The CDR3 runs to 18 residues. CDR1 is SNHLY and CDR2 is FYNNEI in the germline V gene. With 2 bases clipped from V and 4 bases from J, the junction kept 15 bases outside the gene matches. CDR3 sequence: CASSESSFGQGAGYGYTF. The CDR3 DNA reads TGTGCCAGCAGTGAATCTAGTTTTGGGCAGGGGGCCGGCTATGGCTACACCTTC. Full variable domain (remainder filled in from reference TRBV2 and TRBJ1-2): EPEVTQTPSHQVTQMGQEVILRCVPISNHLYFYWYRQILGQKVEFLVSFYNNEISEKSEIFDDQFSVERPDGSNFTLKIRSTKLEDSAMYFCASSESSFGQGAGYGYTFGSGTRLTVV.

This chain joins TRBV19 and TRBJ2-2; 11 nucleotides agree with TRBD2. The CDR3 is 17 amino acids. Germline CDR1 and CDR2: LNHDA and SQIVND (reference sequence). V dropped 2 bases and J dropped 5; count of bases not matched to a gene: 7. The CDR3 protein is CASSINRASGRTGELFF. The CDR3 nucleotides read TGTGCCAGTAGTATAAATCGGGCTAGCGGGAGGACCGGGGAGCTGTTTTTT.

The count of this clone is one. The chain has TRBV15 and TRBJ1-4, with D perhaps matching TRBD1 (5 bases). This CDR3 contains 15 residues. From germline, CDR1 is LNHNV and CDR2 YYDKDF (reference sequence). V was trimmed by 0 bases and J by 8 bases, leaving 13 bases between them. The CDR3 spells CATSRDQRGNEKLFF. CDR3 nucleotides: TGTGCCACCAGCAGAGATCAAAGGGGTAACGAAAAACTGTTTTTT.

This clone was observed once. The CDR3 coding sequence is TGTGCCACCAGCGAAGGTCGCGGGGGGGCCCCCGGGGAGCTGTTTTTT. This translates into CATSEGRGGAPGELFF. The V gene is TRBV15, the J gene TRBJ2-2; 9 positions match TRBD2. V shed 5 bases, J shed 6 bases, and the junction held 10 bases outside the gene matches. The CDR3 is 16 amino acids. Germline-derived CDR1 and CDR2 are LNHNV and YYDKDF (reference sequence).

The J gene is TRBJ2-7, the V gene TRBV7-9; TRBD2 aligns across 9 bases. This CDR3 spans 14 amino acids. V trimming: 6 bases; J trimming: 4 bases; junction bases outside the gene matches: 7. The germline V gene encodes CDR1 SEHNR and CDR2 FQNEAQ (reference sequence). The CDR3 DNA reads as TGTGCCAGCAGTTCTAGCGGGACCGTGTACGAGCAGTACTTC. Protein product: CASSSSGTVYEQYF.

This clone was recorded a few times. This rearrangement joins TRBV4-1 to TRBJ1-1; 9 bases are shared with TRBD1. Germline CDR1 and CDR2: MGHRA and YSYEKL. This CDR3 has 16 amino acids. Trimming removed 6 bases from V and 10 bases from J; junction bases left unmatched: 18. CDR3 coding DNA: TGCGCCAGCAGACCACTGCTGGAGGGACAGGGAAGGGGAGCTTTCTTT. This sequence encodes CASRPLLEGQGRGAFF.

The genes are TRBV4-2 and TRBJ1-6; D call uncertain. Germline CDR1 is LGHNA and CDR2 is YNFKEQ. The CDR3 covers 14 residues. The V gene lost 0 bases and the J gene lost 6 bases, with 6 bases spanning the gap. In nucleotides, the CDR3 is TGTGCCAGCAGCCAAGATGAGGGTAATTCACCCCTCCACTTT. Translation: CASSQDEGNSPLHF.

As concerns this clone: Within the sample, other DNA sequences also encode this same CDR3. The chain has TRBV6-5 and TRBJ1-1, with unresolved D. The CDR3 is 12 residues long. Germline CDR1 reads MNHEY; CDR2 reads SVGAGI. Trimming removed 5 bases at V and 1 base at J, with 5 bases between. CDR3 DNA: TGTGCCAGCAGTCGCGGGAACACTGAAGCTTTCTTT. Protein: CASSRGNTEAFF.

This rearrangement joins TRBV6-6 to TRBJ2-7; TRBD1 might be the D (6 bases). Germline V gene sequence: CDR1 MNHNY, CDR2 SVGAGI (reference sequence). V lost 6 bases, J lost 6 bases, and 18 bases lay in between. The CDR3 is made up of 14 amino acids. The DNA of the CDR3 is TGTGCCAGCAGGCAACAGGGCCGCACGGGCGAGCAGTACTTC. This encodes CASRQQGRTGEQYF.

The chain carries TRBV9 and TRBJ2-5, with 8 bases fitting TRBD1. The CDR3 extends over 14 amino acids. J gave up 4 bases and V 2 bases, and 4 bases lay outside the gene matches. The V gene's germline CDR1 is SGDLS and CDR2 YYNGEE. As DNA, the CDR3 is TGTGCCAGCAGCGTCGATGGACAGGGAGAGACCCAGTACTTC. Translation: CASSVDGQGETQYF. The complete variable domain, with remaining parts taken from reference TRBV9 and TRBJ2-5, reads DSGVTQTPKHLITATGQRVTLRCSPRSGDLSVYWYQQSLDQGLQFLIQYYNGEERAKGNILERFSAQQFPDLHSELNLSSLELGDSALYFCASSVDGQGETQYFGPGTRLLVL.

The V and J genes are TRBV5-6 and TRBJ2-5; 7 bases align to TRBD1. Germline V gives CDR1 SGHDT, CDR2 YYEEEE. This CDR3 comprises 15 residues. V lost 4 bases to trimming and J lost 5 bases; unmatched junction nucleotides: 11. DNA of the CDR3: TGTGCCAGCAGCCCTGGGACAGCCATAAGGGAGACCCAGTACTTC. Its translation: CASSPGTAIRETQYF.

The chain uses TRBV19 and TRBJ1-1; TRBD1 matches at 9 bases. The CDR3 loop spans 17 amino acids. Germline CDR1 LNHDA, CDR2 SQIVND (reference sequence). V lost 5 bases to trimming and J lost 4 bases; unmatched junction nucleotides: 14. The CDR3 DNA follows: TGTGCCAGTAGTCCGCGGACAGGGGCGTTTGACGGCACTGAAGCTTTCTTT. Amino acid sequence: CASSPRTGAFDGTEAFF.

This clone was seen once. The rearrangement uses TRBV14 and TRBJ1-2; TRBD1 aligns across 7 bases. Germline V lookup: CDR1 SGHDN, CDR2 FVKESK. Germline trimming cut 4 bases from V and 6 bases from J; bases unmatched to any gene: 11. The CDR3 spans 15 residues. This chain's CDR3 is CASSLRIGTANGYTF. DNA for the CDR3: TGTGCCAGCAGCCTCCGAATTGGGACAGCAAATGGCTACACCTTC.

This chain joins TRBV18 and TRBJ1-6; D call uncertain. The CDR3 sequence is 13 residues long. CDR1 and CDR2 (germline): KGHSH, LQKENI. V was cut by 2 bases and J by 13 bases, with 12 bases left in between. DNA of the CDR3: TGTGCCAGCTCACCAACGGGTTTGAGGCCCCTCCACTTT. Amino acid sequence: CASSPTGLRPLHF.

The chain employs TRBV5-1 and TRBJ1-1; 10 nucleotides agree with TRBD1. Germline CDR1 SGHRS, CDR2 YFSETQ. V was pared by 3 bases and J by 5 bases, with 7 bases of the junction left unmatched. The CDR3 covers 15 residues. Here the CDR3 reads CASSSTPGQGTEAFF. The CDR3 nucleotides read TGCGCCAGCAGCTCAACACCGGGACAGGGGACTGAAGCTTTCTTT.

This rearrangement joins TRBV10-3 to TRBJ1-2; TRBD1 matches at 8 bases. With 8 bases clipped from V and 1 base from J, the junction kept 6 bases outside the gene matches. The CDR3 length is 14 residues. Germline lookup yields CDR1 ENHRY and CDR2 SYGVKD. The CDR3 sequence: CAIGATGDNYGYTF. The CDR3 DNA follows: TGTGCCATCGGAGCGACAGGGGATAACTATGGCTACACCTTC.

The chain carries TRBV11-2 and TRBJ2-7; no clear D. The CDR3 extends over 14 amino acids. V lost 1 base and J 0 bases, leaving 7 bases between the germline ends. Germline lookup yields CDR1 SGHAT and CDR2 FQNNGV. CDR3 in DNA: TGTGCCAGCAGCTTAGGTAGAGGCTCCTACGAGCAGTACTTC. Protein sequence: CASSLGRGSYEQYF.

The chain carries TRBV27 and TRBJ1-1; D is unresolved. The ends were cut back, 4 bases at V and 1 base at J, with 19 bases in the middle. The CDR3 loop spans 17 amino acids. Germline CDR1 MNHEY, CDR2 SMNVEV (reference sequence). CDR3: CASSSLKVGSKNTEAFF. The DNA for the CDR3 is TGTGCCAGCAGTTCTCTTAAGGTGGGCAGCAAGAACACTGAAGCTTTCTTT.

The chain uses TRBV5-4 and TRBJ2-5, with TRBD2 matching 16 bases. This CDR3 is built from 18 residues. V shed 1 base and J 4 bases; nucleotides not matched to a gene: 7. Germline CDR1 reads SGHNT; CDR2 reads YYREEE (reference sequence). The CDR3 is CASSLPGLAGGVGETQYF. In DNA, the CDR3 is TGTGCCAGCAGCTTGCCGGGACTAGCGGGAGGGGTAGGAGAGACCCAGTACTTC.

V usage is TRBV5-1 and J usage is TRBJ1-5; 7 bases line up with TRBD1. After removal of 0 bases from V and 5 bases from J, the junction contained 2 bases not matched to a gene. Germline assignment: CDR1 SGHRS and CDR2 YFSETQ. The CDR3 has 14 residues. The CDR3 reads CASSLGQGDQPQHF. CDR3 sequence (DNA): TGCGCCAGCAGCTTGGGGCAGGGGGATCAGCCCCAGCATTTT.

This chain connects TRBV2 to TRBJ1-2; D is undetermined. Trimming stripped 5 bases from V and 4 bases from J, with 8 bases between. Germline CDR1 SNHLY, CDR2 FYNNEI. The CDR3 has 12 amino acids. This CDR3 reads CASSSVGYGYTF. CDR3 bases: TGTGCCAGCAGTTCGGTTGGCTATGGCTACACCTTC.

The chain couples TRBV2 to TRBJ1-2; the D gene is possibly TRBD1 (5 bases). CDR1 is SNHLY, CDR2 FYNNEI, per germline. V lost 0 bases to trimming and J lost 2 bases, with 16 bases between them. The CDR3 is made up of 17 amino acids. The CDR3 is CASSEALSRDLNYGYTF. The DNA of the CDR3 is TGTGCCAGCAGTGAAGCGCTGAGCAGGGATTTAAACTATGGCTACACCTTC.